This T cell receptor beta chain emerged from a study of OX40 agonist ivuxolimab in advanced cancers. Overall study: Each dose-escalation patient presented with hepatocellular carcinoma, melanoma, renal cell or head and neck cancer.

TCRdb's copy holds only in-frame clones and misses some; the assay was immunoSEQ multiplex PCR. The sample includes around 72,000 clones, approximately 91% of them seen just once. The germline V gene has CDR1 SNHLY and CDR2 FYNNEI. V trimming: 4 bases; J trimming: 8 bases; junction bases outside the gene matches: 7. This CDR3 region has 14 residues. The sequence derives from an adult with an advanced solid tumor such as melanoma, head and neck, liver or kidney cancer. The chain combines TRBV2 with TRBJ2-3; 9 bases map to TRBD2. Sequencing used CD4+ or CD8+ T cells sorted from blood, obtained in a trial of the OX40 agonist ivuxolimab. CDR3 coding DNA: TGTGCCAGCAGTGGTAGCGGGAGTTTGGGTACGCAGTATTTT. Protein: CASSGSGSLGTQYF.